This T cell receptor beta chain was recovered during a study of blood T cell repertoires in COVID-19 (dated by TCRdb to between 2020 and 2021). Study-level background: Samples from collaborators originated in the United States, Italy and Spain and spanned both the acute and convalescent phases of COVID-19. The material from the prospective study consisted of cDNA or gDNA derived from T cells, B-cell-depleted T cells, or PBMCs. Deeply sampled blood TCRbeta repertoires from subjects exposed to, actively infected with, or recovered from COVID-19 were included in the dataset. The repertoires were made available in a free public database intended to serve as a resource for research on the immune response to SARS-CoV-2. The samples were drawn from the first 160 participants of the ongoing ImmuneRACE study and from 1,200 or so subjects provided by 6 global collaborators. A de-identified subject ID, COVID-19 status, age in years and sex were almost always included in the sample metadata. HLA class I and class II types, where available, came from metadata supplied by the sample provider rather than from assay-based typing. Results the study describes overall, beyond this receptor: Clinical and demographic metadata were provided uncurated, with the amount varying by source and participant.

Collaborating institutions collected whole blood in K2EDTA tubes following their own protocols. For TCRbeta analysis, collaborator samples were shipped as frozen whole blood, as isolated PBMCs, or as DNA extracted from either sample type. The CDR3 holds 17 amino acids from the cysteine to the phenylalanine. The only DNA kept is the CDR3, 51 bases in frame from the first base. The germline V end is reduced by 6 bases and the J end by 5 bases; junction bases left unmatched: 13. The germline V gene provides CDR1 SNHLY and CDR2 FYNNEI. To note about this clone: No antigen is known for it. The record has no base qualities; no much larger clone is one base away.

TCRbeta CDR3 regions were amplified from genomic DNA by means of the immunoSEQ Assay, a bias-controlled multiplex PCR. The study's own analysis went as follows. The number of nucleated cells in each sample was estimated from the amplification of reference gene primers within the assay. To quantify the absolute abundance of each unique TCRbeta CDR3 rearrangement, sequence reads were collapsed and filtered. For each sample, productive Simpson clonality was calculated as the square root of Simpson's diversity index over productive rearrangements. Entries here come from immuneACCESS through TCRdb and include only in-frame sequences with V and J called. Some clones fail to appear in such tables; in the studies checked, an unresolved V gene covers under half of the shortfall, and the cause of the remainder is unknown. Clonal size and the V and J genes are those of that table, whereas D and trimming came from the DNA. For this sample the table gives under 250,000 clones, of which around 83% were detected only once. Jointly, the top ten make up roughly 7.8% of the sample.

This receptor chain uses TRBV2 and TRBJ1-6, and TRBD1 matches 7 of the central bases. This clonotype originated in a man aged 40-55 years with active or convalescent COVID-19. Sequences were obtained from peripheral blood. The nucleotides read TGTGCCAGCAGCCGACAGGGAGGTGCGATTAATAATTCACCCCTCCACTTT. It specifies CASSRQGGAINNSPLHF. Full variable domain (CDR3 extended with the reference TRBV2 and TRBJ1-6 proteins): EPEVTQTPSHQVTQMGQEVILRCVPISNHLYFYWYRQILGQKVEFLVSFYNNEISEKSEIFDDQFSVERPDGSNFTLKIRSTKLEDSAMYFCASSRQGGAINNSPLHFGNGTRLTVT.